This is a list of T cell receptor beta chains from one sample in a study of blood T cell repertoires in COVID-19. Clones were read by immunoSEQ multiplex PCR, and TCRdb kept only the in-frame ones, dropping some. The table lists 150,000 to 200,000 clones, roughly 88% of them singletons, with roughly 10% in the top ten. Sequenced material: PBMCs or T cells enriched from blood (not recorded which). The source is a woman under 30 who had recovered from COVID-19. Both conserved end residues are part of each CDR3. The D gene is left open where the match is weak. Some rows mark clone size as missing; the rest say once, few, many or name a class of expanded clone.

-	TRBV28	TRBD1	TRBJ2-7	CASTPGQGYEQYF	TGTGCCAGCACGCCGGGACAGGGGTACGAGCAGTACTTC
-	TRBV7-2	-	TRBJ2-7	CASSLVADYAYEQYF	TGTGCCAGCAGCTTAGTGGCGGACTATGCCTACGAGCAGTACTTC
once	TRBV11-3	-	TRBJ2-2	CASSPNGLTNTGELFF	TGTGCCAGCAGCCCGAACGGACTGACGAACACCGGGGAGCTGTTTTTT
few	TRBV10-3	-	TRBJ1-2	CATLDGYYGYTF	TGTGCCACCCTAGACGGCTACTATGGCTACACCTTC
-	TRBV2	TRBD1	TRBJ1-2	CARRTGGAGYGYTF	TGTGCCAGGAGGACAGGGGGCGCAGGCTATGGCTACACCTTC
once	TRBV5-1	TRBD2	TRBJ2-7	CASSPTRGDTYEQYF	TGCGCCAGCAGCCCGACACGGGGGGATACCTACGAGCAGTACTTC
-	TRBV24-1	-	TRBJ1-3	CATSDFENTGNTIYF	TGTGCCACCAGTGATTTTGAGAATACTGGAAACACCATATATTTT
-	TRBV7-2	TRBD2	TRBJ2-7	CASGLARGVSEQYF	TGTGCCAGCGGTCTTGCTCGGGGGGTCTCGGAGCAGTACTTC
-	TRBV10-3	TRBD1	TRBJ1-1	CAIRTGENTEAFF	TGTGCCATTAGGACAGGGGAGAACACTGAAGCTTTCTTT
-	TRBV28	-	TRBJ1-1	CASSRGGGKNTEAFF	TGTGCCAGCAGTCGTGGGGGGGGAAAGAACACTGAAGCTTTCTTT
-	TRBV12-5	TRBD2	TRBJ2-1	CASGPPGGVNEQFF	TGTGCTAGTGGTCCCCCGGGAGGGGTCAATGAGCAGTTCTTC
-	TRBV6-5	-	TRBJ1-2	CASSYRAGNYGYTF	TGTGCCAGCAGTTACCGGGCAGGGAACTATGGCTACACCTTC
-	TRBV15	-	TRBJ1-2	CATSRERGGDYGYTF	TGTGCCACCAGCAGAGAGCGAGGGGGTGACTATGGCTACACCTTC
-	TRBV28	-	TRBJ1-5	CASRPTGTPNQPQHF	TGTGCCAGCAGACCTACAGGGACCCCCAATCAGCCCCAGCATTTT
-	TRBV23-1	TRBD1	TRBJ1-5	CASSPSRDRVVRQPQHF	TGCGCCAGCAGTCCCTCGCGGGACAGGGTCGTCCGCCAGCCCCAGCATTTT
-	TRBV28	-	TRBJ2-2	CASSPGTGELFF	TGTGCCAGCAGTCCCGGGACCGGGGAGCTGTTTTTT
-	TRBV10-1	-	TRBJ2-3	CASSDPSDTDTQYF	TGCGCCAGCAGTGATCCTAGTGACACAGATACGCAGTATTTT
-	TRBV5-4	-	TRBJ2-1	CASSLASVSSYNEQFF	TGTGCCAGCAGCTTGGCGAGCGTTAGCTCCTACAATGAGCAGTTCTTC
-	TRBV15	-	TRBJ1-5	CATSYPGRQPQHF	TGTGCCACCAGCTACCCGGGTCGACAGCCCCAGCATTTT
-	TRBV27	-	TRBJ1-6	CASSSRGGLNNSPLHF	TGTGCCAGCAGTTCCCGGGGAGGGCTGAATAATTCACCCCTCCACTTT
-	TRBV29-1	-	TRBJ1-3	CSVGALSGNTIYF	TGCAGCGTTGGAGCCCTCTCTGGAAACACCATATATTTT
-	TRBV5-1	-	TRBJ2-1	CASSLAGSSLYEQFF	TGCGCCAGCAGCTTGGCGGGGTCATCTCTCTATGAGCAGTTCTTC
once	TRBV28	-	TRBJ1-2	CASSLTGLSGYTF	TGTGCCAGCAGTTTGACAGGTTTAAGTGGCTACACCTTC
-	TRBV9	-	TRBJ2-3	CASSVEPGGITDTQYF	TGTGCCAGCAGCGTAGAGCCGGGGGGCATCACAGATACGCAGTATTTT
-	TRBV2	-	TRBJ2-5	CASSGRTRQETQYF	TGTGCCAGCAGCGGACGGACTCGCCAAGAGACCCAGTACTTC
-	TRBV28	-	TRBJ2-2	CASTANTGELFF	TGTGCCAGCACAGCGAACACCGGGGAGCTGTTTTTT
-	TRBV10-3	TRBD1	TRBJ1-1	CATLATGADTEAFF	TGTGCCACCCTAGCGACAGGGGCGGACACTGAAGCTTTCTTT
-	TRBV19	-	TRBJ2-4	CASSGLNQNIQYF	TGTGCCAGTAGTGGGCTAAATCAAAACATTCAGTACTTC
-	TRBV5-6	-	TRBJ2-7	CASSGSFLTAYEQYF	TGTGCCAGCAGCGGAAGCTTCCTTACAGCCTACGAGCAGTACTTC